This TCR beta chain was recovered during a study of T cell repertoires in cytomegalovirus infection. At the level of the study: Selection of CMV epitopes for the study included recently identified HLA-C-restricted and well-studied HLA-B-restricted ones. It was the public TCR beta signatures that indicated both CMV infection and matching HLA type.

Study results and caveats: Dominating the ex vivo response were HLA-C-restricted CMV-specific TCR beta clonotypes.

TCRdb re-analysed the reads in MiXCR, keeping a single row per CDR3 protein. The sample contains around 770,000 distinct CDR3 sequences, 25% to 35% of which appear only once. This clonotype was counted a few times. Antigen unknown. With 6 bases clipped from V and 4 bases from J, the junction kept 4 bases outside the gene matches. This CDR3 contains 14 residues. The V gene's germline CDR1 is MDHEN and CDR2 SYDVKM. This clonotype was obtained from a human donor in good health (CMV status not recorded). Some clones in this sample may be carry-over from other donors' samples. The J gene is TRBJ1-2, the V gene TRBV28; 11 bases map to TRBD1. The source was cultured CD8+ T cells from PBMCs, collected from culture after CMV antigen stimulation. The CDR3 protein is CASRGQGDLYGYTF. The CDR3 region has the DNA TGTGCCAGCAGGGGACAGGGGGACCTCTATGGCTACACCTTC.